These T cell receptor beta chains were read from a single sample in a study of T cell responses to AZD1222 COVID-19 vaccine. The method was immunoSEQ multiplex PCR; TCRdb's version includes in-frame clones alone and lacks a portion of them. The sample has 150,000 to 200,000 clones; 85% to 90% are singletons. Specimen: peripheral blood, collected 28 days after the second dose of the MenACWY control vaccine. Every receptor here comes from an adult who received the MenACWY meningococcal vaccine as a control. Each CDR3 is given with its conserved first and last residue. D genes are given only for firm matches. Not every row has a clone size; where given, it reads once, few, many or a size class.

v_gene	j_gene	abundance	d_gene	CDR3aa	CDR3nt
TRBV24-1	TRBJ2-1	once	.	CATSDLTYNEQFF	TGTGCCACCAGTGATCTCACTTACAATGAGCAGTTCTTC
TRBV28	TRBJ1-5	.	.	CASRFTYQPQHF	TGTGCCAGCAGATTTACCTATCAGCCCCAGCATTTT
TRBV19	TRBJ2-7	.	.	CASSFPTVDEQYF	TGTGCCAGTAGTTTCCCGACAGTGGACGAGCAGTACTTC
TRBV4-3	TRBJ1-1	.	.	CASRGNPNTEAFF	TGCGCCAGCAGGGGGAATCCGAACACTGAAGCTTTCTTT
TRBV18	TRBJ1-4	.	.	CASSPRGGYNEKLFF	TGTGCCAGCTCCCCCCGGGGGGGATATAATGAAAAACTGTTTTTT
TRBV9	TRBJ2-2	.	TRBD2	CASSTGTSGRSYTGELFF	TGTGCCAGCAGCACGGGAACTAGCGGGAGGTCGTACACCGGGGAGCTGTTTTTT
TRBV28	TRBJ1-2	once	.	CASSLFGTNYGYTF	TGTGCCAGCAGTTTATTCGGCACTAACTATGGCTACACCTTC
TRBV4-3	TRBJ1-2	.	.	CASSHRASAGGYTF	TGCGCCAGCAGCCATCGCGCAAGCGCGGGTGGCTACACCTTC
TRBV29-1	TRBJ2-3	.	TRBD1	CSSGQGTDTQYF	TGCAGCTCGGGACAGGGCACAGATACGCAGTATTTT
TRBV2	TRBJ2-2	.	.	CAGGAGFANTGELFF	TGTGCCGGAGGGGCCGGGTTCGCGAACACCGGGGAGCTGTTTTTT